This TCR beta chain was captured in a study of cytomegalovirus exposure and HLA in healthy donors. General observations from the study: Later analysis showed most CMV-associated TCR beta chains appearing HLA-restricted.

This cohort consisted of healthy bone marrow donors. Notes on this clone: Antigen unknown.

The primer mix had 60 Vbeta and 13 Jbeta primers. Data came from immunoSEQ multiplex PCR; TCRdb stores just in-frame clones and leaves some out. The data contain tens of thousands of clones, 85% to 90% of them seen just once; the ten biggest clones take up around 2.3%. Sequences were obtained from PBMCs. The source is a man between 18 and 29 years old in good health and CMV-seronegative.

CDR3 in DNA: TGTGCCAGCAGCTTACCCAGGGGGGGCACAGATACGCAGTATTTT. As protein: CASSLPRGGTDTQYF. The gene calls are TRBV7-9 and TRBJ2-3, with D possibly TRBD1 on 7 matching bases. V was shortened by 2 bases and J by 1 base, with 10 bases between the two germline ends. The germline gives CDR1 SEHNR, CDR2 FQNEAQ (reference sequence). The CDR3 contains 15 residues.